Following are 10 T cell receptor beta chains from one sample sequenced in a study of blood T cells in healthy people across ages. Through a sample-barcoded 5' primer and a J-beta primer mix, a second PCR was run for about 6 to 11 cycles. Using its own MiXCR run on the 5' RACE reads, TCRdb lists one record per CDR3 protein. The sample lists hundreds of thousands of distinct CDR3 sequences, around 62% occurring once. Sequencing used blood. Receptor source: a man aged 25-40 years in good health.

This clonotype was seen a handful of times. V gene TRBV28 combines with J gene TRBJ2-7, with D maybe TRBD2 (6 bases). This CDR3 spans 14 amino acids. CDR1 is MDHEN, CDR2 SYDVKM, per germline. Trimming removed 5 bases from V and 2 bases from J, with 13 bases in between. This chain's CDR3 is CASSPTGGTYEQYF. The CDR3 nucleotides read TGTGCCAGCAGTCCCACCGGGGGAACCTACGAGCAGTACTTC.

This clonotype has a handful of counts. The CDR3 bases are TGTGCCAGCAGCTTAACCGTGGTGGCCTACAATGAGCAGTTCTTC. Amino acid sequence: CASSLTVVAYNEQFF. The chain links TRBV7-3 to TRBJ2-1; D is ambiguous. V was cut by 0 bases and J by 2 bases, with 8 bases left in between. The CDR3 covers 15 residues. In germline, CDR1 is SGHTA, CDR2 FQGTGA.

This rearrangement joins TRBV5-1 to TRBJ2-7; 11 bases match TRBD1. This CDR3 spans 14 amino acids. Looked up from germline, CDR1 is SGHRS and CDR2 is YFSETQ. V lost 4 bases, J lost 5 bases, and 5 bases stayed unmatched. The CDR3 bases are TGCGCCAGCAGCCCGGGACAGGGGGACAACGAGCAGTACTTC. Its protein is CASSPGQGDNEQYF.

This chain joins TRBV27 and TRBJ2-1; D is possibly TRBD2 (6 bases). The CDR3 contains 15 residues. Trimming pared 8 bases from V and 4 bases from J, leaving 18 bases between. The germline V gene encodes CDR1 MNHEY and CDR2 SMNVEV (reference sequence). The CDR3 loop is CASGTHSGPYNEQFF. CDR3 DNA sequence: TGTGCCAGCGGAACCCACAGCGGGCCGTACAATGAGCAGTTCTTC.

The rearrangement links TRBV12-3 or TRBV12-4 to TRBJ2-3; D remains ambiguous. Trimming cost V 8 bases and J 2 bases, with 17 bases left between them. The CDR3 sequence is 15 residues long. The CDR3 region is CASRKTPLLTDTQYF. DNA for the CDR3: TGTGCCAGCCGAAAAACCCCACTCCTCACAGATACGCAGTATTTT.

The chain carries TRBV20-1 and TRBJ2-3; D unresolved. V shed 4 bases and J shed 1 base, with 12 bases lying between them. CDR1 is DFQATT and CDR2 is SNEGSKA in the germline V gene (reference sequence). There are 14 residues in the CDR3. CDR3 in DNA: TGCAGTGCTATATACCAGTCGGGCACAGATACGCAGTATTTT. As protein: CSAIYQSGTDTQYF.

This clonotype has a handful of counts. The V call is TRBV4-3, the J call TRBJ2-1; weak D call: TRBD2 (5 bases). The germline V gene has CDR1 LGHNA and CDR2 YSLEER. The V and J ends lost 0 bases and 12 bases respectively, with 12 bases between them. The CDR3 extends over 13 amino acids. CDR3 amino acids: CASSQEKAGRQFF. CDR3 sequence (DNA): TGCGCCAGCAGCCAAGAGAAGGCGGGTCGGCAGTTCTTC.

On this clonotype itself: One end of the junction does not line up with germline, which may come from a read error. The CDR3 DNA follows: TGTGCCGGCAGTTACTATACTAGCGGGTACAATGAGCAGTTCTTC. It yields the protein CAGSYYTSGYNEQFF. The chain carries TRBV6-5 and TRBJ2-1, with 9 bases fitting TRBD2. CDR1 is MNHEY, CDR2 SVGAGI, per germline. This CDR3 has 15 residues.

This clonotype was observed a single time. This sequence joins TRBV12-3 or TRBV12-4 and TRBJ1-5; the D is unclear. V was shortened by 7 bases and J by 5 bases, with 12 bases between the two germline ends. CDR3 length: 13 amino acids. CDR3: CASTAVDDQPQHF. CDR3 in DNA: TGTGCCAGCACCGCGGTGGATGATCAGCCCCAGCATTTT.

This clonotype has just a few counts. The chain has TRBV29-1 and TRBJ2-1; D gene unclear. Trimming removed 5 bases at V and 10 bases at J, with 15 bases between. This CDR3 spans 12 amino acids. Germline values: CDR1 SQVTM, CDR2 ANQGSEA. The CDR3 nucleotides read TGCAGCGTTATCGACATGGTTGGCGAGCAGTTCTTC. Translation gives CSVIDMVGEQFF.